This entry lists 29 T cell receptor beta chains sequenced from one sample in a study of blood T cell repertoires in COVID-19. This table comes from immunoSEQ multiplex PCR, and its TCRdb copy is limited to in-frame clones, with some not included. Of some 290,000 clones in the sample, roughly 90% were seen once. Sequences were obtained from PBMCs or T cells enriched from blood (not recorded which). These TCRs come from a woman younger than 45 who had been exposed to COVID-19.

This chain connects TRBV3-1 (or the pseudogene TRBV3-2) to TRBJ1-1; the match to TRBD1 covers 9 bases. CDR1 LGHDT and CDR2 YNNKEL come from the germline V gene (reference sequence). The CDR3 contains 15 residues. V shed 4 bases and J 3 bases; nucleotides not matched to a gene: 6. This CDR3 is CASSPYRQGDTEAFF. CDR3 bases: TGTGCCAGCAGCCCCTATAGACAGGGGGACACTGAAGCTTTCTTT.

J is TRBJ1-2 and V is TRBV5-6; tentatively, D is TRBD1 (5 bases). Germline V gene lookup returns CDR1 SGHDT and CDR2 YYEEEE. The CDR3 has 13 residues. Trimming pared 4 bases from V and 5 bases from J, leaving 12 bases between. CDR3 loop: CASSQEGKYGYTF. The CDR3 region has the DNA TGTGCCAGCAGCCAGGAGGGGAAGTATGGCTACACCTTC.

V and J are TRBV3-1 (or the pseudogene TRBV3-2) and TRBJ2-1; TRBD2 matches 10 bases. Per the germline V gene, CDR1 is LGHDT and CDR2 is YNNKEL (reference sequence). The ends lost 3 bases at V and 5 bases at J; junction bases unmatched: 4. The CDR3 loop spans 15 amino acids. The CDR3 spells CASSHRLAGDNEQFF. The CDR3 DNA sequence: TGTGCCAGCAGCCATAGGCTAGCGGGGGACAATGAGCAGTTCTTC.

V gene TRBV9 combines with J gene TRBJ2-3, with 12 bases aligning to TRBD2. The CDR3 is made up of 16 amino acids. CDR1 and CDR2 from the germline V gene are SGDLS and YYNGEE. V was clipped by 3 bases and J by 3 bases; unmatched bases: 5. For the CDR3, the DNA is TGTGCCAGCAGCGAAAGGACTAGCGGGGTTACAGATACGCAGTATTTT. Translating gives CASSERTSGVTDTQYF.

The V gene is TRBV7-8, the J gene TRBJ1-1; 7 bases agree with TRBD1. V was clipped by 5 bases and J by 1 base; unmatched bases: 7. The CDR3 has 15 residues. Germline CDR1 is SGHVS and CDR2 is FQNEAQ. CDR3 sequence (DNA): TGTGCCAGCAGCCAAAGACAGGGTGAGAACACTGAAGCTTTCTTT. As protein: CASSQRQGENTEAFF.

CDR3 residues: CASSEEGRFPYEQYF. For the CDR3, the DNA is TGCGCCAGCAGCGAGGAGGGGCGGTTCCCCTACGAGCAGTACTTC. This chain uses TRBV4-3 with TRBJ2-7; possibly TRBD2 for D (6 bases). The length of the CDR3 is 15 residues. CDR1 and CDR2 from the germline V gene are LGHNA and YSLEER. V dropped 5 bases and J dropped 2 bases, with 16 bases sitting between them.

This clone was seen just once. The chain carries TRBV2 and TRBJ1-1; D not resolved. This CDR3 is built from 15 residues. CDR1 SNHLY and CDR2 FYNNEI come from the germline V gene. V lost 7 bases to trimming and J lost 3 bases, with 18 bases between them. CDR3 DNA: TGTGCCAGCACCTTCGTTCCGGGTGAAGACACTGAAGCTTTCTTT. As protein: CASTFVPGEDTEAFF.

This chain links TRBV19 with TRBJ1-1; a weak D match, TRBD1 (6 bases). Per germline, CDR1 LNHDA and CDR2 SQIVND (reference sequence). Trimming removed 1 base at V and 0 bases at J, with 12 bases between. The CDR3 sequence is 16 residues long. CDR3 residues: CASSIGQEVMNTEAFF. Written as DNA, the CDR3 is TGTGCCAGTAGTATAGGACAGGAGGTTATGAACACTGAAGCTTTCTTT.

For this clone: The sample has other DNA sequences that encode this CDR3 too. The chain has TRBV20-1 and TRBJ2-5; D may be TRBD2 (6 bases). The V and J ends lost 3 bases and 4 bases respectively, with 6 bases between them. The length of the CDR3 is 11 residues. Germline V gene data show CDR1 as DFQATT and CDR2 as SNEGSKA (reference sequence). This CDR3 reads CSARRGETQYF. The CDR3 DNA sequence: TGCAGTGCTAGGCGGGGAGAGACCCAGTACTTC.

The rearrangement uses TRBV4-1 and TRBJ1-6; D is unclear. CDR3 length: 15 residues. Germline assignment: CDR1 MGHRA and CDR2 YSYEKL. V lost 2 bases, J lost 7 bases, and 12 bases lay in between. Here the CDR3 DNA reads TGCGCCAGCAGCCAACAGACTGCTAGGAATTCACCCCTCCACTTT. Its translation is CASSQQTARNSPLHF.

In nucleotides, the CDR3 is TGTGCCAGCAGCCCCCGACTAGCGGGGAACACCGGGGAGCTGTTTTTT. Protein: CASSPRLAGNTGELFF. The chain links TRBV9 to TRBJ2-2; 10 bases are a match to TRBD2. V shed 4 bases, J shed 1 base, and the junction held 4 bases outside the gene matches. The CDR3 consists of 16 residues. CDR1 and CDR2 from the germline V gene are SGDLS and YYNGEE.

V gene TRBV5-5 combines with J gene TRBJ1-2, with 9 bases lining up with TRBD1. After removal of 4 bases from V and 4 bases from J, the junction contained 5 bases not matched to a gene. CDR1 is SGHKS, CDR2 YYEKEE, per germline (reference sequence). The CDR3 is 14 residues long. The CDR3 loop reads CASSLGQGPYGYTF. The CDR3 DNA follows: TGTGCCAGCAGCCTAGGACAGGGGCCCTATGGCTACACCTTC.

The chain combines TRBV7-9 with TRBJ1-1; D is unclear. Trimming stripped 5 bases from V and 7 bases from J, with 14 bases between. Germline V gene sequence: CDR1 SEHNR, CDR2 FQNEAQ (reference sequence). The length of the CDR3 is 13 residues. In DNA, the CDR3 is TGTGCCAGCAGCCCTCCTCCCAGGCTTGAAGCTTTCTTT. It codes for CASSPPPRLEAFF.

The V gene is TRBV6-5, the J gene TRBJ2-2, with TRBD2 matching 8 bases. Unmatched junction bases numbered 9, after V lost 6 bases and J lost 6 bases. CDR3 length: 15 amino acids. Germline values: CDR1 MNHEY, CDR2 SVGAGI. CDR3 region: CASSAGGGRAGELFF. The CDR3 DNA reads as TGTGCCAGCAGCGCCGGCGGGGGGAGGGCCGGGGAGCTGTTTTTT.

The CDR3 nucleotides read TGTGCTAGTGGCTCACCGGGGGTTGTAGAAAAACTGTTTTTT. The encoded protein is CASGSPGVVEKLFF. This chain joins TRBV12-5 and TRBJ1-4; D might be TRBD1 (5 bases). CDR1 LGHNT and CDR2 FRNRAP come from the germline V gene. V lost 6 bases to trimming and J lost 8 bases, with 16 bases between them. The CDR3 loop spans 14 amino acids.

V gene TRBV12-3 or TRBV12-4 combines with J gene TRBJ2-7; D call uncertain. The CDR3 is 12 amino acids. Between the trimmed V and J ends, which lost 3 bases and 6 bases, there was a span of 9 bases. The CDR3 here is CASSFGYSEQYF. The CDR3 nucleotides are TGTGCCAGCAGTTTTGGGTACAGCGAGCAGTACTTC.

CDR3: CASSGPAVGNTEAFF. DNA for the CDR3: TGCGCCAGCAGCGGCCCGGCGGTGGGGAACACTGAAGCTTTCTTT. This chain links TRBV5-1 with TRBJ1-1; D is ambiguous. CDR1 is SGHRS and CDR2 is YFSETQ in the germline V gene. The CDR3 sequence is 15 residues long. Trimming left V 4 bases short and J 1 base short, with 14 bases between. The full variable domain, completed using reference TRBV5-1 and TRBJ1-1, is KAGVTQTPRYLIKTRGQQVTLSCSPISGHRSVSWYQQTPGQGLQFLFEYFSETQRNKGNFPGRFSGRQFSNSRSEMNVSTLELGDSALYLCASSGPAVGNTEAFFGQGTRLTVV.

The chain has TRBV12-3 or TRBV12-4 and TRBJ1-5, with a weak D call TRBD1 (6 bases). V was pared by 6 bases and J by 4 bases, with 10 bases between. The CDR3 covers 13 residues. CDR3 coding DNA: TGTGCCAGCAGAGCACAGGGTAATCAGCCCCAGCATTTT. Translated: CASRAQGNQPQHF.

The CDR3 DNA is TGTGCCAGCAGCTTACGGGAATCGGAGACCCAGTACTTC. It yields the protein CASSLRESETQYF. V gene TRBV7-6 combines with J gene TRBJ2-5; possibly TRBD2 for D (5 bases). The germline V and J ends were trimmed by 2 bases and 5 bases, with 9 bases remaining between them. There are 13 residues in the CDR3. The germline V gene has CDR1 SGHVS and CDR2 FNYEAQ.

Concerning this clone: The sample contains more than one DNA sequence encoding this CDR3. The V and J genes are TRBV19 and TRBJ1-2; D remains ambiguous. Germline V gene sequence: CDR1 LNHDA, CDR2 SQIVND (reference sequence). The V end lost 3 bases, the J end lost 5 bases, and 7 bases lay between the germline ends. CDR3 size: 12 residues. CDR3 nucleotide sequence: TGTGCCAGTAGTATCAGGTCTTATGGCTACACCTTC. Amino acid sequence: CASSIRSYGYTF.

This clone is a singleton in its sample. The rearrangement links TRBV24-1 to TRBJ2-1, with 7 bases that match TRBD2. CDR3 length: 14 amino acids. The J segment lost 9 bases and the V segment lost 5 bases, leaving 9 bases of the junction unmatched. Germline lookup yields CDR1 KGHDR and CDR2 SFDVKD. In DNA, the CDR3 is TGTGCCACCAGTGGCCTGACTAGCACCGGTGAGCAGTTCTTC. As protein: CATSGLTSTGEQFF.

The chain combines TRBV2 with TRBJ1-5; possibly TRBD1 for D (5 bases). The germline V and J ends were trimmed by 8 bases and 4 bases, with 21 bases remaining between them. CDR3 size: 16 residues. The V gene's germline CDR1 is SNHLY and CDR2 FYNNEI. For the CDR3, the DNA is TGTGCCAGCTCACCAGGTCCCGGACATACTAATCAGCCCCAGCATTTT. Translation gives CASSPGPGHTNQPQHF. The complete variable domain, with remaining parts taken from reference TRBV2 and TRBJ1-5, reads EPEVTQTPSHQVTQMGQEVILRCVPISNHLYFYWYRQILGQKVEFLVSFYNNEISEKSEIFDDQFSVERPDGSNFTLKIRSTKLEDSAMYFCASSPGPGHTNQPQHFGDGTRLSIL.

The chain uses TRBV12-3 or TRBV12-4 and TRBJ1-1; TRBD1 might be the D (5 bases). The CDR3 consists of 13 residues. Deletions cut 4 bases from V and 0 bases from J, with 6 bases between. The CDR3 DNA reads TGTGCCAGCAGTTCCAGGGTGAACACTGAAGCTTTCTTT. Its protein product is CASSSRVNTEAFF.

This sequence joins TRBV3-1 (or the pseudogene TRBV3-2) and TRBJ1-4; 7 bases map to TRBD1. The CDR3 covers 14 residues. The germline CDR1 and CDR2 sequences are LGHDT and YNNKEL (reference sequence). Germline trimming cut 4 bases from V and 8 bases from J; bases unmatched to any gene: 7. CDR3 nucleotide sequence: TGTGCCAGCAGCCCGATGACAGGGAACGAAAAACTGTTTTTT. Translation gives CASSPMTGNEKLFF.

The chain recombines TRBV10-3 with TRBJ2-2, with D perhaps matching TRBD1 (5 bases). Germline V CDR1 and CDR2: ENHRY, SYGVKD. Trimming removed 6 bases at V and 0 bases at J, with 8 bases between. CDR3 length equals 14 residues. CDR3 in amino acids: CAIRVGANTGELFF. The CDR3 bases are TGTGCCATCAGGGTAGGGGCGAACACCGGGGAGCTGTTTTTT.

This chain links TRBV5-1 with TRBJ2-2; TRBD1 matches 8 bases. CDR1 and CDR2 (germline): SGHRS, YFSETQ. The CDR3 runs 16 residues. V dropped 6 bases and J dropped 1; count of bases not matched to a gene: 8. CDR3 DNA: TGCGCCAGCAACGCCCACGGACAGGGGAACACCGGGGAGCTGTTTTTT. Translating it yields CASNAHGQGNTGELFF.

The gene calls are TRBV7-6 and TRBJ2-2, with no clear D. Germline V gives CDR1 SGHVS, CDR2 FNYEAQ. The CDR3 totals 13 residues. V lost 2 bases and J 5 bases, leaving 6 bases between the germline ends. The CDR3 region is CASSLLLTGELFF. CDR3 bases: TGTGCCAGCAGCTTACTTTTGACCGGGGAGCTGTTTTTT.

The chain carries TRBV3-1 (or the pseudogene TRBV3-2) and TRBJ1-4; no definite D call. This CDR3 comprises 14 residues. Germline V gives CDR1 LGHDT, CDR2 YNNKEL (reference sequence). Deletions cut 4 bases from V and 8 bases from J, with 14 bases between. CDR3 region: CASSPIEGYEKLFF. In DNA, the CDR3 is TGTGCCAGCAGCCCCATAGAGGGCTACGAAAAACTGTTTTTT.

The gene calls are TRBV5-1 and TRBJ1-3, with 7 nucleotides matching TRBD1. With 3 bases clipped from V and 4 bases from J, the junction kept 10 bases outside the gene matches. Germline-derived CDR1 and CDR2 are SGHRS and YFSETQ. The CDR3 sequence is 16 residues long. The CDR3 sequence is CASSYTFRDSGNTIYF. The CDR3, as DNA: TGCGCCAGCAGCTACACCTTCCGGGACAGCGGAAACACCATATATTTT.